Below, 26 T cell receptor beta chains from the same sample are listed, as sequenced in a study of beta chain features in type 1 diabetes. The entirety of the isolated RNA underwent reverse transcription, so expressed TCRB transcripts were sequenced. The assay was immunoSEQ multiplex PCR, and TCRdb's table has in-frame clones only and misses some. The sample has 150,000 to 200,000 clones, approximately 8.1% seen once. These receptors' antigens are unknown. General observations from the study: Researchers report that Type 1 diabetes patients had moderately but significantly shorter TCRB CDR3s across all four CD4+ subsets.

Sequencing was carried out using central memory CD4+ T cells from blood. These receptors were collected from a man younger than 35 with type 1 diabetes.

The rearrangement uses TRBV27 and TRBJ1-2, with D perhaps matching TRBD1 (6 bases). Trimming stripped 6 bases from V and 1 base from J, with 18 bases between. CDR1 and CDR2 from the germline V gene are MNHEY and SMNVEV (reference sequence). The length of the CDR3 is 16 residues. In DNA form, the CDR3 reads TGTGCCAGCAGCCCCTCATGGGGGGGCGGTAACTATGGCTACACCTTC. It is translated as CASSPSWGGGNYGYTF.

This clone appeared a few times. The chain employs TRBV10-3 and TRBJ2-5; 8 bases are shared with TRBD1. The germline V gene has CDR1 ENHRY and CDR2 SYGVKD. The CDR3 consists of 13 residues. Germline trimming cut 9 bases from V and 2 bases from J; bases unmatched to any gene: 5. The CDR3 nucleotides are TGTGCCATAACGGACAGGGTGCAAGAGACCCAGTACTTC. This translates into CAITDRVQETQYF.

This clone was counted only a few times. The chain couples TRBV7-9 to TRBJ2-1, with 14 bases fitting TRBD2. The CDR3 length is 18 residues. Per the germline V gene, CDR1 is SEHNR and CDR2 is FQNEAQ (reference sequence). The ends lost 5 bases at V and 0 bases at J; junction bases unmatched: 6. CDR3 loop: CASSRTSGGPSSYNEQFF. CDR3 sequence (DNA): TGTGCCAGCAGCAGGACTAGCGGGGGGCCGAGCTCCTACAATGAGCAGTTCTTC.

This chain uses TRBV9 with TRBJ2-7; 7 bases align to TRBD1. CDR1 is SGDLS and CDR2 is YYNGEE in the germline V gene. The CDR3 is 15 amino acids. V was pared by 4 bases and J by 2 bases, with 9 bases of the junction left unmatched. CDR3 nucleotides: TGTGCCAGCAGCCCCCATGGGGGACAGACCTACGAGCAGTACTTC. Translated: CASSPHGGQTYEQYF. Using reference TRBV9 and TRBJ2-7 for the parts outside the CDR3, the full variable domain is DSGVTQTPKHLITATGQRVTLRCSPRSGDLSVYWYQQSLDQGLQFLIQYYNGEERAKGNILERFSAQQFPDLHSELNLSSLELGDSALYFCASSPHGGQTYEQYFGPGTRLTVT.

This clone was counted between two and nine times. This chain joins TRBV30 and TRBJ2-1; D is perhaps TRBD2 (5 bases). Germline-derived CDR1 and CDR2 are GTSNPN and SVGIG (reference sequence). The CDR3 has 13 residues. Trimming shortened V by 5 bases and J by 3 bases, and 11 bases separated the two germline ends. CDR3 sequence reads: CAWGADNYNEQFF. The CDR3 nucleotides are TGTGCCTGGGGAGCGGATAACTACAATGAGCAGTTCTTC.

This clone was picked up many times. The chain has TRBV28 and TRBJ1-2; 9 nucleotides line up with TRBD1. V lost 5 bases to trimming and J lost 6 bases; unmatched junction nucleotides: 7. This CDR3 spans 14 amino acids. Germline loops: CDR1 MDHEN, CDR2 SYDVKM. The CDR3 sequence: CASSTPTGGNGYTF. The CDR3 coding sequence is TGTGCCAGCAGTACCCCCACAGGGGGCAATGGCTACACCTTC.

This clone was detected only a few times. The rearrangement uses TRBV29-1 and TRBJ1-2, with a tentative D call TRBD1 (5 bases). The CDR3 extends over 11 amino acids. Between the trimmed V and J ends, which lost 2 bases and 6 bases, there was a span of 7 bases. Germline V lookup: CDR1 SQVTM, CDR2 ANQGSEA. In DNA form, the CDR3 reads TGCAGCGTTGAACAGGGCGATGGCTACACCTTC. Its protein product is CSVEQGDGYTF.

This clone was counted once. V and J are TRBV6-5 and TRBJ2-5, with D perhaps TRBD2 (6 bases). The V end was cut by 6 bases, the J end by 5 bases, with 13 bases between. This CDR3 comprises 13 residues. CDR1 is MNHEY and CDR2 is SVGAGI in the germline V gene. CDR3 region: CASSRDLAETQYF. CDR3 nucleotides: TGTGCCAGCAGCCGCGACCTAGCGGAGACCCAGTACTTC.

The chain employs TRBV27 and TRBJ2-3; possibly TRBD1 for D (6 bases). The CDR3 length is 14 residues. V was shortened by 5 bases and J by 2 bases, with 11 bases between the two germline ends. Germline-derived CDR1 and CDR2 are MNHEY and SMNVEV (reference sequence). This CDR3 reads CASSPQGHTDTQYF. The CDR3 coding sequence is TGTGCCAGCAGTCCCCAGGGGCACACAGATACGCAGTATTTT.

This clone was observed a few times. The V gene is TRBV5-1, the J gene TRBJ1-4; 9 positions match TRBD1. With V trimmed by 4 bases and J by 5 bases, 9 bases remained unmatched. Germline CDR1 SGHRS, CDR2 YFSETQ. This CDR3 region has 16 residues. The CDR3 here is CASSNTGQGKNEKLFF. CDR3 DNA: TGCGCCAGCAGCAACACCGGACAGGGGAAAAATGAAAAACTGTTTTTT. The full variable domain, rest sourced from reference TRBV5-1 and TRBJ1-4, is KAGVTQTPRYLIKTRGQQVTLSCSPISGHRSVSWYQQTPGQGLQFLFEYFSETQRNKGNFPGRFSGRQFSNSRSEMNVSTLELGDSALYLCASSNTGQGKNEKLFFGSGTQLSVL.

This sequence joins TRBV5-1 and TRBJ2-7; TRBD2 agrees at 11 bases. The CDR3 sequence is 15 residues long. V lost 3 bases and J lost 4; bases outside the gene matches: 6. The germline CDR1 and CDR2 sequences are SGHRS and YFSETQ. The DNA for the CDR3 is TGCGCCAGCAGCTACGGGACTAGCGGTACGTACGAGCAGTACTTC. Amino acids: CASSYGTSGTYEQYF.

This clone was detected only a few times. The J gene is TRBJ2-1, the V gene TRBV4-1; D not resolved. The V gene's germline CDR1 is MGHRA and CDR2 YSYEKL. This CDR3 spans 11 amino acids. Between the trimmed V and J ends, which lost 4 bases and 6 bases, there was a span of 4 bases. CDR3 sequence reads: CASSLLNEQFF. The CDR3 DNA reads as TGCGCCAGCAGCCTTCTCAATGAGCAGTTCTTC.

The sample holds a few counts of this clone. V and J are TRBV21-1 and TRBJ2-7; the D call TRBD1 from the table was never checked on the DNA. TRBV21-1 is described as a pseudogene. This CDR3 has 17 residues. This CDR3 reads CASSKGGSGTARCEQYF. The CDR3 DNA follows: TGTGCCAGCAGCAAAGGAGGTAGTGGGACAGCGCGATGCGAGCAGTACTTC.

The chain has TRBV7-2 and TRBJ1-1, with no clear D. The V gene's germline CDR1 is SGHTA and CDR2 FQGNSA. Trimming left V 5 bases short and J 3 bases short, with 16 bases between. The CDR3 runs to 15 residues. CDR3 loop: CASSPYTGSDTEAFF. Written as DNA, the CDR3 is TGTGCCAGCAGCCCTTATACGGGGTCGGACACTGAAGCTTTCTTT.

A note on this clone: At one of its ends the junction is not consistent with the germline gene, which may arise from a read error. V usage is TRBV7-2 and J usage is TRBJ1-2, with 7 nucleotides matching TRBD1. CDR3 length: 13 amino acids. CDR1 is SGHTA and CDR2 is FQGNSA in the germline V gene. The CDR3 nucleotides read TGTGCCAGCAGCTTAACGACAGGGTTCGGTGTAGCCTTC. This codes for CASSLTTGFGVAF.

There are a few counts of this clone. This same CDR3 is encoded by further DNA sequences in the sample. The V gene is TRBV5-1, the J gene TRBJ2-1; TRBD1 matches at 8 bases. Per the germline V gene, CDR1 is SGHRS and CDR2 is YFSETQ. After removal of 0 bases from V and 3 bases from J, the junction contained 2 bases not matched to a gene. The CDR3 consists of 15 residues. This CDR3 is CASSLAQGVYNEQFF. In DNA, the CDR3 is TGCGCCAGCAGCTTGGCACAGGGGGTCTACAATGAGCAGTTCTTC. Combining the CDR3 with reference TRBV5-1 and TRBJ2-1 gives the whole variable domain KAGVTQTPRYLIKTRGQQVTLSCSPISGHRSVSWYQQTPGQGLQFLFEYFSETQRNKGNFPGRFSGRQFSNSRSEMNVSTLELGDSALYLCASSLAQGVYNEQFFGPGTRLTVL.

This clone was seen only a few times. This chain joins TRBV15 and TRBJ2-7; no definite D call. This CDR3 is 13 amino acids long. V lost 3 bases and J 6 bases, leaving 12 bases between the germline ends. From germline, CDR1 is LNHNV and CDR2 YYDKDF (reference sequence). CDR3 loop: CATSSMAGLEQYF. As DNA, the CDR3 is TGTGCCACCAGCAGCATGGCTGGGCTCGAGCAGTACTTC.

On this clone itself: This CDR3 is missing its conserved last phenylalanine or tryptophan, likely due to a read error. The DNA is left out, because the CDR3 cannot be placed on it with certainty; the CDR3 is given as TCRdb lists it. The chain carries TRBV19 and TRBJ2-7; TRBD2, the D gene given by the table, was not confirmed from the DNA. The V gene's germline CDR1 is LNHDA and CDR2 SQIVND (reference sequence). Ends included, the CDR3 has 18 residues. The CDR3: CASPRDRESGLVRLTASG.

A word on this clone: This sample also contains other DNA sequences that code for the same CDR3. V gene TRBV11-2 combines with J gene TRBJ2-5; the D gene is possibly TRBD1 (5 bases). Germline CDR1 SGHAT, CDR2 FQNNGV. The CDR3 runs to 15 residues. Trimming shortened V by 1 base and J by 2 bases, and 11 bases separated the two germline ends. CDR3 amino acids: CASSLVGARQETQYF. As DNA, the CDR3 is TGTGCCAGCAGCTTAGTTGGGGCGAGGCAAGAGACCCAGTACTTC. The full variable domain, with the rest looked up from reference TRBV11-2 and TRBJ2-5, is EAGVAQSPRYKIIEKRQSVAFWCNPISGHATLYWYQQILGQGPKLLIQFQNNGVVDDSQLPKDRFSAERLKGVDSTLKIQPAKLEDSAVYLCASSLVGARQETQYFGPGTRLLVL.

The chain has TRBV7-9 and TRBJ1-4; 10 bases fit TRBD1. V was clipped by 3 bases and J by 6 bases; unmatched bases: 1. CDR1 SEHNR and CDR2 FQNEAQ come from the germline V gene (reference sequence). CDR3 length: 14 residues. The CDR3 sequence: CASSFGTGDEKLFF. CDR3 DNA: TGTGCCAGCAGCTTCGGGACAGGGGATGAAAAACTGTTTTTT.

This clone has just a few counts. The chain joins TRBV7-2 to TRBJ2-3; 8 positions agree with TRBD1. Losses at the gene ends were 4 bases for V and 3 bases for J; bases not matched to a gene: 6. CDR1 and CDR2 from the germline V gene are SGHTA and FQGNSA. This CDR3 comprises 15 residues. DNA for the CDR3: TGTGCCAGCAGCTCCAGGGGGCTGGGGACAGATACGCAGTATTTT. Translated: CASSSRGLGTDTQYF. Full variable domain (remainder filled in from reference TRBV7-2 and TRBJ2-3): GAGVSQSPSNKVTEKGKDVELRCDPISGHTALYWYRQSLGQGLEFLIYFQGNSAPDKSGLPSDRFSAERTGGSVSTLTIQRTQQEDSAVYLCASSSRGLGTDTQYFGPGTRLTVL.

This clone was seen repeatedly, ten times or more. This CDR3 is CAGRDSLSTDTQYF. CDR3 DNA sequence: TGTGCCGGAAGGGACAGCCTGAGCACAGATACGCAGTATTTT. The chain carries TRBV10-3 and TRBJ2-3; 7 bases line up with TRBD1. The CDR3 runs 14 residues. Germline V gene data show CDR1 as ENHRY and CDR2 as SYGVKD. V trimming: 11 bases; J trimming: 0 bases; junction bases outside the gene matches: 8.

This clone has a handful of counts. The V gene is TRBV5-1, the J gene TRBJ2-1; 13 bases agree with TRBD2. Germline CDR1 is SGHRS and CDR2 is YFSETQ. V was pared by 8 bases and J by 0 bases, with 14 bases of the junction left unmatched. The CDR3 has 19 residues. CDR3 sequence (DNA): TGCGCCAGGCATCAGGGACTAGCGGGGCGATTAAGCTCCTACAATGAGCAGTTCTTC. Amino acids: CARHQGLAGRLSSYNEQFF.

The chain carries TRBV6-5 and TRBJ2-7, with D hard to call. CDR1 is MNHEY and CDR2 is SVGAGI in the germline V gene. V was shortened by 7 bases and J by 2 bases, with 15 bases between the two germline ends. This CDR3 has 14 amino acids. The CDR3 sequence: CASKVSGPAYEQYF. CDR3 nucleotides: TGTGCCAGCAAAGTATCAGGCCCAGCCTACGAGCAGTACTTC.

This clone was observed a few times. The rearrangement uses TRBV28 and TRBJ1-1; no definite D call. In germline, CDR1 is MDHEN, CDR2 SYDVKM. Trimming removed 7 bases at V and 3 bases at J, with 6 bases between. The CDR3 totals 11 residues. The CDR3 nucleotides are TGTGCCAGCACGCGATACACTGAAGCTTTCTTT. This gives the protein CASTRYTEAFF.

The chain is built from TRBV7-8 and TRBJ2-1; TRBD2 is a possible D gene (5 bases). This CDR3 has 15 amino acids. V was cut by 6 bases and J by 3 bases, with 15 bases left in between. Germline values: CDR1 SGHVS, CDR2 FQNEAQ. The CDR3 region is CASRPAPRDYNEQFF. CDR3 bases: TGTGCCAGCAGGCCAGCCCCACGGGACTACAATGAGCAGTTCTTC.